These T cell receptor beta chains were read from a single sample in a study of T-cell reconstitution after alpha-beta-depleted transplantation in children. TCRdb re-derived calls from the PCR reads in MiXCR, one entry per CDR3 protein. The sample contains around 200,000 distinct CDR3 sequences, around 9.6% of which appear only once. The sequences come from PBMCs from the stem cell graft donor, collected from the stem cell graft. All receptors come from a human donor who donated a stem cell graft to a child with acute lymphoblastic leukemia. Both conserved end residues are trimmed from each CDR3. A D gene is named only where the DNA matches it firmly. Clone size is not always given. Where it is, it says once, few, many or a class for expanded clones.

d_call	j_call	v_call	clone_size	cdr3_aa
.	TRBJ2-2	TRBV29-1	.	SAGLLNTGELF
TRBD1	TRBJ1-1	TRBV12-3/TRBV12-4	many	ASNPTGPTEAF
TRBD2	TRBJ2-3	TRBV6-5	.	ASSYSAGSSTDTQY
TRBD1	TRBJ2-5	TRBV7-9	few	ASILRTGGTETQY
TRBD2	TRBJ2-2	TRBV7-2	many	ASSLALAGTGELF
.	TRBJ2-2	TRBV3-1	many	ASTLTNTGELF
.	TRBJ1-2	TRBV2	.	ASSDGYLNYGYT
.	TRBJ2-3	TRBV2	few	ASSDGGALTDTQY
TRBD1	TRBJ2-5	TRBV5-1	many	ASSSRGLETQY
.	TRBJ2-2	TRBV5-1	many	ASSLNLWVAGELF
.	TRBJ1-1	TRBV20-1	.	SASPRRRNTEAF
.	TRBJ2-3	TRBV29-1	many	SVDTPTDTQY
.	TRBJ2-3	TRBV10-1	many	ASSGGGDTQY
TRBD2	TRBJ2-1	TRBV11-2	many	ASSLNKRGPEIPYNEQF
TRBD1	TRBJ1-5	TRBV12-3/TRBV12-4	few	ASSYTGDNQPQH
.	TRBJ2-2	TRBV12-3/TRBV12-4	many	ATAEQGSTGELF
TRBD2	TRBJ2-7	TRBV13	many	ASSLGIPGLADNEQY
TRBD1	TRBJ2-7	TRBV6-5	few	ASSYSGTGDYEQY
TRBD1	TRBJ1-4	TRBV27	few	ASSRQGSHEKLF
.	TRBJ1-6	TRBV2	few	ASSVRQPISYNSPLH
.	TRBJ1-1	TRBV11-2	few	ASSSKMNTEAF
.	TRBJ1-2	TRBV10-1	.	ASSNTGNGYT
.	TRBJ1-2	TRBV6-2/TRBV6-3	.	ASSSPGLHYGYT
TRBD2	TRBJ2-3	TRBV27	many	ASSLLASGGTDTQY
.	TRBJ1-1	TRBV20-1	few	SARDTLDTEAF
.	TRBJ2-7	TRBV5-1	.	ASSLASGEFSYEQY
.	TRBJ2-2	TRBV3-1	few	ASSQTATQGTGELF
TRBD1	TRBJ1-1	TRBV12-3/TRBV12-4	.	AGYRGQGTEAF
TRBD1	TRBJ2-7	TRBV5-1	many	ASSFQPGQETYEQY